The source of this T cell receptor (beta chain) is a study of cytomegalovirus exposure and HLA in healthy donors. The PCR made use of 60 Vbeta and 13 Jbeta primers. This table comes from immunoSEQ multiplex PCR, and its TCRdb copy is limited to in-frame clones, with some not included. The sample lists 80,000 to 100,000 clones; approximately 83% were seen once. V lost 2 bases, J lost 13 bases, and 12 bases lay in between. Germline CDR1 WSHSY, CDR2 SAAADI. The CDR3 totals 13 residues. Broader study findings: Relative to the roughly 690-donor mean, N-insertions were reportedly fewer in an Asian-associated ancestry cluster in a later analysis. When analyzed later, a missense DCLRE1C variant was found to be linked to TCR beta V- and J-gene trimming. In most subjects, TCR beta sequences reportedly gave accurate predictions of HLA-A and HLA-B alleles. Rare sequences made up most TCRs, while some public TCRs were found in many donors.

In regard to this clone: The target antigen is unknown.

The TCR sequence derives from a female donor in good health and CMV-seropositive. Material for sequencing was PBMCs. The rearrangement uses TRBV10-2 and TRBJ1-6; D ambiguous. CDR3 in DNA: TGCGCCAGCAGTGAGCCCGCACTAGGTCCCCTCCACTTT. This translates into CASSEPALGPLHF.